The sequence of this T cell receptor (beta chain) was determined in a study of blood T cell repertoires in COVID-19. Study as a whole: Sites across the United States, Italy and Spain contributed samples from acute and convalescent COVID-19.

Per the authors' pipeline: The assay estimated nucleated cells by amplifying reference gene primers. The protocol was immunoSEQ multiplex PCR, while the TCRdb copy is restricted to in-frame clones and leaves out a portion. The V and J calls and clone size come from that table; D and trimming were worked out from the DNA. Of around 110,000 clones in the sample, around nine tenths were seen once. CDR1 and CDR2 (germline): SGHVS, FNYEAQ. Trimming removed 5 bases from V and 4 bases from J, with 11 bases in between. The CDR3 contains 13 residues. This sequence originates from a middle-aged man with acute or convalescent COVID-19. Material for sequencing was peripheral blood. This chain joins TRBV7-6 and TRBJ1-1; D remains unclear. The CDR3 sequence: CASSLGGSTEAFF. The CDR3 bases are TGTGCCAGCAGCCTAGGTGGGAGCACTGAAGCTTTCTTT.